Below, one TCR beta chain is given with its context. The antigen is undetermined. This specimen belongs to a study of OX40 agonist ivuxolimab in advanced cancers. Study-level background: An anti-OX40 (CD134) antibody with agonistic activity, ivuxolimab, was administered to patients. The study's findings and limits: Dose levels from 0.1 to 3.0 mg/kg saw CD4+ and CD8+ blood T cells expand clonally by week 6. CD4+ T cells averaged fewer expanded clones than CD8+ T cells.

Using immunoSEQ multiplex PCR, the repertoire was profiled, and TCRdb retains in-frame clones only, with some absent. The sample shows about 130,000 clones, 85% to 95% of them seen only once. In germline, CDR1 is LNHDA, CDR2 SQIVND (reference sequence). The V gene lost 7 bases and the J gene lost 11 bases, with 21 bases spanning the gap. This CDR3 comprises 14 residues. The material was CD4+ or CD8+ T cells sorted from blood, obtained in a trial of the OX40 agonist ivuxolimab. The TCR was taken from an adult with an advanced solid tumor such as melanoma, head and neck, liver or kidney cancer. V usage is TRBV19 and J usage is TRBJ1-5; D is possibly TRBD1 (5 bases). In DNA form, the CDR3 reads TGTGCCAGTACCCCGGCGGGGGGACGGTGGTCCCAGCATTTT. Its protein product is CASTPAGGRWSQHF.